The 15 T cell receptor beta chains given below trace back to one sample, sequenced in a study of graft-versus-host responses after intestinal transplantation (dated by TCRdb to 2020 to 2022). The time point tag for this specimen amounts to: cells obtained before transplantation from donor or recipient. These receptors have no known antigen. Receptor amplification or capture employed the immunoSEQ multiplex PCR assay. TCRdb provides this immuneACCESS table in a form limited to in-frame rearrangements. Some clones are lacking; in checked studies, under half of them reflect an unresolved V gene, and why the rest are absent is not known. The table for this sample lists approximately 75,000 clones; around 96% of them were counted only once. The ten largest clones represent 0.53% of the sample. Sample: unstimulated CD8+ T cells sorted from spleen or lymph node cells, taken before intestinal transplant. The source is a human donor who received an intestinal transplant.

The chain joins TRBV29-1 to TRBJ2-5; tentatively, D is TRBD2 (6 bases). CDR1 SQVTM and CDR2 ANQGSEA come from the germline V gene. This CDR3 is built from 17 residues. The germline V and J ends were trimmed by 1 base and 5 bases, with 23 bases remaining between them. This CDR3 reads CSVEGGVEGEVLETQYF. CDR3 bases: TGCAGCGTTGAAGGGGGGGTAGAGGGAGAGGTGTTGGAGACCCAGTACTTC.

V and J are TRBV30 and TRBJ1-4; D is perhaps TRBD1 (5 bases). V lost 3 bases to trimming and J lost 3 bases, with 14 bases between them. Germline CDR1 is GTSNPN and CDR2 is SVGIG (reference sequence). This CDR3 comprises 15 residues. The CDR3 sequence: CAWSADGTSNEKLFF. CDR3 DNA sequence: TGTGCCTGGAGCGCTGACGGGACTTCTAATGAAAAACTGTTTTTT.

This CDR3 reads CASSLNPSGMNTEAFF. The CDR3 DNA sequence: TGCGCCAGCAGCTTGAACCCCTCGGGTATGAACACTGAAGCTTTCTTT. The rearrangement uses TRBV5-1 and TRBJ1-1; D is undetermined. The V and J ends lost 1 base and 0 bases respectively, with 13 bases between them. This CDR3 has 16 amino acids. In germline, CDR1 is SGHRS, CDR2 YFSETQ.

This chain links TRBV25-1 with TRBJ1-5; 8 bases align to TRBD1. This CDR3 spans 13 amino acids. The germline CDR1 and CDR2 sequences are MGHDK and SYGVNS. With 6 bases clipped from V and 5 bases from J, the junction kept 3 bases outside the gene matches. CDR3 sequence: CASSTGGDQPQHF. The CDR3 DNA reads TGTGCCAGCAGCACAGGGGGGGATCAGCCCCAGCATTTT.

The V call is TRBV5-8, the J call TRBJ2-7, with TRBD2 identical over 9 bases. Germline trimming cut 3 bases from V and 0 bases from J; bases unmatched to any gene: 4. The CDR3 runs 15 residues. Germline V gene sequence: CDR1 SGHTS, CDR2 YDEGEE. This CDR3 is CASSWEGLASYEQYF. CDR3 DNA sequence: TGTGCCAGCAGCTGGGAGGGACTAGCCTCCTACGAGCAGTACTTC.

The V and J genes are TRBV27 and TRBJ1-2; maybe TRBD1 (5 bases). Trimming took off 3 bases at V and 2 bases at J, with 7 bases between the two ends. CDR3 length equals 13 residues. Germline V gene sequence: CDR1 MNHEY, CDR2 SMNVEV (reference sequence). CDR3 sequence (DNA): TGTGCCAGCAGTTTCGAGGGGAACTATGGCTACACCTTC. Amino acids: CASSFEGNYGYTF.

The V and J genes are TRBV7-9 and TRBJ2-1, with D possibly called TRBD1 or TRBD2 (5 bases each). Germline CDR1 is SEHNR and CDR2 is FQNEAQ (reference sequence). This CDR3 comprises 14 residues. Trimming shortened V by 3 bases and J by 3 bases, and 9 bases separated the two germline ends. CDR3 DNA sequence: TGTGCCAGCAGCTTCGGGACGGACTACAATGAGCAGTTCTTC. This sequence encodes CASSFGTDYNEQFF.

This chain joins TRBV4-1 and TRBJ2-7, with no clear D. CDR1 MGHRA and CDR2 YSYEKL come from the germline V gene. V lost 0 bases, J lost 2 bases, and 11 bases lay in between. This CDR3 has 15 residues. CDR3 amino acids: CASSQDPAPAYEQYF. For the CDR3, the DNA is TGCGCCAGCAGCCAAGATCCAGCGCCAGCCTACGAGCAGTACTTC.

The genes are TRBV6-5 and TRBJ2-1; D not resolved. The V gene's germline CDR1 is MNHEY and CDR2 SVGAGI. The V gene lost 6 bases and the J gene lost 10 bases, with 10 bases spanning the gap. This CDR3 comprises 11 residues. This CDR3 is CASSPGWEQFF. CDR3 nucleotide sequence: TGTGCCAGCAGCCCGGGTTGGGAGCAGTTCTTC.

This sequence joins TRBV5-4 and TRBJ1-4; a possible D gene is TRBD1 (5 bases). Trimming pared 0 bases from V and 7 bases from J, leaving 13 bases between. The CDR3 length is 15 residues. The germline gives CDR1 SGHNT, CDR2 YYREEE (reference sequence). CDR3 DNA: TGTGCCAGCAGCTTGGGGGGGGATGATGGTGAAAAACTGTTTTTT. Translated, it gives CASSLGGDDGEKLFF.

This chain joins TRBV28 and TRBJ2-5; 8 bases map to TRBD1. The J segment lost 0 bases and the V segment lost 6 bases, leaving 15 bases of the junction unmatched. Germline CDR1 reads MDHEN; CDR2 reads SYDVKM. The CDR3 runs to 18 residues. CDR3 amino acids: CASSQIAPDRGDQETQYF. CDR3 bases: TGTGCCAGCAGCCAAATAGCCCCCGACAGGGGAGACCAAGAGACCCAGTACTTC.

The chain couples TRBV7-3 to TRBJ2-3; 10 positions agree with TRBD2. The CDR3 contains 15 residues. V lost 2 bases to trimming and J lost 2 bases; unmatched junction nucleotides: 1. Germline-derived CDR1 and CDR2 are SGHTA and FQGTGA. The CDR3 here is CASSLLAGATDTQYF. CDR3 coding DNA: TGTGCCAGCAGCTTACTAGCGGGAGCCACAGATACGCAGTATTTT.

The chain joins TRBV7-9 to TRBJ1-1, with TRBD1 as a possible D gene (5 bases). This CDR3 has 13 amino acids. CDR1 is SEHNR and CDR2 is FQNEAQ in the germline V gene (reference sequence). The V and J ends lost 5 bases and 10 bases respectively, with 17 bases between them. Here the CDR3 DNA reads TGTGCCAGCAGCGCACCCCAGGGATATCGAGCTTTCTTT. As protein: CASSAPQGYRAFF.

CDR3 DNA: TGTGCCAGCAGGCCCCCTGGCTCTGGGGCCAACGTCCTGACTTTC. This sequence encodes CASRPPGSGANVLTF. The rearrangement joins TRBV27 to TRBJ2-6; D unresolved. Trimming took 6 bases from V and 0 from J, leaving 9 bases between them. The CDR3 runs 15 residues. Germline CDR1 MNHEY, CDR2 SMNVEV (reference sequence).

This clone was recorded only once. V usage is TRBV6-6 and J usage is TRBJ1-4, with 9 bases aligning to TRBD1. The CDR3 covers 16 residues. J was trimmed by 8 bases and V by 4 bases; bases with no gene match: 11. Germline values: CDR1 MNHNY, CDR2 SVGAGI (reference sequence). The CDR3 DNA is TGTGCCAGCAGTTGGGCGAACAGGGGGCTAGGAGAAAAACTGTTTTTT. Protein product: CASSWANRGLGEKLFF.